The source of this T cell receptor (beta chain) is a study of shared T cell receptors in the human thymus (dated by TCRdb to the early 2020s). With respect to the entire study: The study examined how self-reactive, shared T-cell receptor alpha chains are generated in the human thymus.

This clone was detected a few times. Its target antigen remains unknown. Per-base quality was not reported, and no clone a single base away is much larger than it. The library was prepared using the immunoSEQ multiplex PCR assay. TCRdb obtained this table from immuneACCESS and retained in-frame rearrangements with V and J assigned. These tables miss some clones; where compared with another copy, unresolved V genes account for less than half of the shortfall, and the remainder is unexplained. Counted in this sample were hundreds of thousands of clones; roughly 74% of them appeared once. The ten largest clonotypes hold more than 0.01% of the sample. CDR1 and CDR2, looked up from the germline V gene, are MGHRA and YSYEKL. Deletion took 1 base off V and 1 base off J, with a span of 8 bases between the germline ends. Including the terminal cysteine and phenylalanine, the CDR3 comprises 15 residues. Just the 45-base CDR3 DNA is kept, in frame starting at base 1.

Separately, the same data were catalogued under a study of human thymus T cells. In that second paper, the authors write: The donors were immunologically healthy infants in Finland who had open corrective cardiac surgery for congenital heart defects. Thymus tissue was obtained as surgical resects removed during corrective cardiac surgery. Both the thymic and the peripheral blood repertoires appeared to show biased V and J gene segment usage. Highly overlapping thymic TCR repertoires among unrelated individuals were reported in the related research. The study used fewer than ten infant thymus samples plus four related peripheral blood samples to characterize TCR alpha and beta repertoires. The infant donors were roughly 6 to 250 days old, and the cohort included over five males and two females. Thymocytes were released mechanically from tissue and stored at -70 °C as pellets of roughly 9.5-32 million cells. A QIAsymphony instrument was used to extract genomic DNA from frozen cell pellets. The immunoSEQ multiplex PCR assay was used to amplify the TCRB and TCRAD loci from a standardized quantity of quality-controlled genomic DNA. The amplicons spanned the V(D)J region and were long enough to cover the CDR3 and allow V and J genes to be identified. Through the commercial immunoSEQ service, the amplicons were sequenced on an Illumina platform. Corrections for primer bias and sequencing errors followed previously described methods, while TCRAD and TCRB definitions were based on the IMGT database. The repertoires were analysed using immunoSEQ Analyzer 3.0 and VDJTools for basic statistics, V/J segment usage, diversity estimates, rarefaction and pairwise overlap. To estimate diversity, the Chao1, ChaoE, Efron-Thisted, Shannon and inverse Simpson indices were applied, and diversity was also estimated on datasets down-sampled to the smallest sample. Repertoire overlap was determined by strict matching of CDR3 nucleotide sequence, V gene and J gene, and Jaccard-based multidimensional scaling clustering was applied. On average, thymus samples gave 650,000 to 850,000 unique TCRB clonotypes, whereas blood samples gave roughly 80,000.

The chain was built from TRBV4-1 and TRBJ1-5; TRBD1 could be the D gene, as 5 bases match. The TCR comes from a boy under two years old with a congenital heart defect. Donor details come from another sample of the same person, matched by shared clones. The sequenced sample consisted of thymocytes. The DNA reads TGCGCCAGCAGCCAAGTTCAGGGAAGCAATCAGCCCCAGCATTTT. The encoded protein is CASSQVQGSNQPQHF.